The 14 T cell receptor beta chains below come from one sample, sequenced in a study of T-cell reconstitution after alpha-beta-depleted transplantation in children. For TCRbeta, the library was prepared with unique molecular identifiers. TCRdb recomputed calls from the PCR reads with MiXCR, one row per CDR3 protein. The top ten hold around 4.5% of the sample, which has about 360,000 distinct CDR3 sequences, more than 10% seen once. Sequenced here: PBMCs, sampled from the stem cell graft. Receptors were obtained from a human donor who donated a stem cell graft to a child with Fanconi anemia.

This clonotype was found a few times. The chain has TRBV4-3 and TRBJ2-2; D might be TRBD2 (6 bases). The V end was cut by 1 base, the J end by 6 bases, with 21 bases between. The CDR3 is 18 amino acids. The germline CDR1 and CDR2 sequences are LGHNA and YSLEER. CDR3 sequence reads: CASSQALVGLLRSGELFF. CDR3 nucleotides: TGCGCCAGCAGCCAAGCATTAGTGGGACTCCTCCGGTCCGGGGAGCTGTTTTTT.

This clonotype was counted ten times or more. The chain has TRBV29-1 and TRBJ2-2; no firm D call. Germline V gene data show CDR1 as SQVTM and CDR2 as ANQGSEA. The CDR3 covers 12 residues. The ends were cut back, 6 bases at V and 5 bases at J, with 10 bases in the middle. The CDR3 DNA follows: TGCAGCGTCGGACCAGGAACCGGGGAGCTGTTTTTT. Its protein is CSVGPGTGELFF.

The CDR3 protein is CASSLRDTPKAFF. CDR3 nucleotides: TGTGCCAGCAGTTTAAGGGACACCCCCAAGGCTTTCTTT. The rearrangement uses TRBV12-3 or TRBV12-4 and TRBJ1-1; TRBD1 might be the D (6 bases). CDR3 size: 13 residues. Trimming took off 2 bases at V and 11 bases at J, with 15 bases between the two ends.

V gene TRBV6-1 combines with J gene TRBJ1-6, with D perhaps TRBD1 (5 bases). The CDR3 runs to 14 residues. Germline lookup yields CDR1 MNHNS and CDR2 SASEGT. Trimming took off 7 bases at V and 6 bases at J, with 13 bases between the two ends. CDR3 coding DNA: TGTGCCAGCACCCAGACAGAGGGTAATTCACCCCTCCACTTT. Translated: CASTQTEGNSPLHF.

The chain couples TRBV2 to TRBJ1-6; 7 bases line up with TRBD1. The germline gives CDR1 SNHLY, CDR2 FYNNEI. The CDR3 extends over 13 amino acids. Trimming cost V 8 bases and J 10 bases; bases outside gene matches: 8. The CDR3 DNA follows: TGTGCCAGCGACAGGGTTTCTTACTCACCCCTCCACTTT. Protein product: CASDRVSYSPLHF.

The chain is built from TRBV6-5 and TRBJ2-2, with 9 bases aligning to TRBD2. V shed 0 bases and J 7 bases; nucleotides not matched to a gene: 6. Germline loops: CDR1 MNHEY, CDR2 SVGAGI. This CDR3 spans 16 amino acids. The CDR3 here is CASSYSGTSSVGELFF. DNA of the CDR3: TGTGCCAGCAGTTACTCCGGGACTAGCTCGGTCGGGGAGCTGTTTTTT.

This clonotype was recorded many times. The CDR3 loop is CAISDPGTGNTEAFF. CDR3 nucleotides: TGTGCCATCAGTGACCCCGGGACGGGAAACACTGAAGCTTTCTTT. The rearrangement uses TRBV10-3 and TRBJ1-1, with D tentatively TRBD1 (5 bases). CDR3 length: 15 amino acids. V shed 3 bases and J shed 2 bases, with 13 bases lying between them. CDR1 and CDR2 (germline): ENHRY, SYGVKD.

This chain connects TRBV27 to TRBJ2-7; perhaps TRBD1 as D (5 bases). The germline V and J ends were trimmed by 5 bases and 1 base, with 15 bases remaining between them. The germline CDR1 and CDR2 sequences are MNHEY and SMNVEV (reference sequence). CDR3 length: 15 residues. The DNA of the CDR3 is TGTGCCAGCAGTCCCTTAGGTCCAGGGTCCTACGAGCAGTACGTC. It specifies CASSPLGPGSYEQYV.

This clonotype was counted a few times. The V gene is TRBV27, the J gene TRBJ2-3; D is perhaps TRBD1 (5 bases). The V end lost 6 bases, the J end lost 3 bases, and 16 bases lay between the germline ends. This CDR3 is 15 amino acids long. Germline CDR1 is MNHEY and CDR2 is SMNVEV (reference sequence). CDR3 in amino acids: CASSLGPGFTDTQYF. DNA for the CDR3: TGTGCCAGCAGCCTCGGTCCAGGGTTTACAGATACGCAGTATTTT.

This clonotype was counted at least ten times. The rearrangement uses TRBV29-1 and TRBJ2-3; 7 positions match TRBD1. Germline V gene data show CDR1 as SQVTM and CDR2 as ANQGSEA. This CDR3 spans 13 amino acids. The V gene end was trimmed by 7 bases and the J gene end by 2 bases; junction bases not matched to a gene: 6. The CDR3 region has the DNA TGCAGCGCTCCGGGACAGACCACAGATACGCAGTATTTT. This translates into CSAPGQTTDTQYF.

This clonotype has more than one count but fewer than ten. The chain recombines TRBV28 with TRBJ2-7; 11 bases fit TRBD1. The germline CDR1 and CDR2 sequences are MDHEN and SYDVKM. The V and J ends lost 6 bases and 1 base, in that order; junction bases with no gene match: 5. CDR3 size: 15 residues. In DNA, the CDR3 is TGTGCCAGCAGCGCCGGGACAGGGGGATCCTACGAGCAGTACGTC. This translates into CASSAGTGGSYEQYV.

This clonotype was recorded many times. This rearrangement joins TRBV28 to TRBJ1-2, with a possible D match to TRBD1 (5 bases). Trimming cost V 8 bases and J 4 bases, with 11 bases left between them. Germline CDR1 reads MDHEN; CDR2 reads SYDVKM. This CDR3 region has 12 residues. The CDR3 DNA sequence: TGTGCCAGCTCCGACAGACCCTATGGCTACACCTTC. Translating it yields CASSDRPYGYTF.

This chain uses TRBV4-1 with TRBJ1-1; D is unclear. The CDR3 extends over 14 amino acids. The germline V and J ends were trimmed by 1 base and 4 bases, with 10 bases remaining between them. Germline loops: CDR1 MGHRA, CDR2 YSYEKL. CDR3 sequence: CASSQGSWVTEAFF. As DNA, the CDR3 is TGCGCCAGCAGCCAAGGTTCTTGGGTCACTGAAGCTTTCTTT.

In its sample, this clonotype was seen many times. The chain employs TRBV6-4 and TRBJ2-4, with TRBD1 identical over 9 bases. J gave up 7 bases and V 4 bases, and 11 bases lay outside the gene matches. There are 16 residues in the CDR3. Per germline, CDR1 MRHNA and CDR2 SNTAGT. CDR3 nucleotides: TGTGCCAGCAGTGTGGGACAGGGTATCCCAAAGAACATTCAGTACTTC. This codes for CASSVGQGIPKNIQYF.